The T cell receptor beta chain under discussion was sequenced for a study of cytomegalovirus exposure and HLA in healthy donors. A multiplex PCR was run with 60 Vbeta primers and 13 Jbeta primers. Profiled with immunoSEQ multiplex PCR; TCRdb holds only in-frame clones, not every one. Found here are about 99,000 clones, around 77% of them singletons; the top ten hold roughly 3%. The CDR3 spans 13 residues. The V gene's germline CDR1 is SGHVS and CDR2 FNYEAQ. The J segment lost 6 bases and the V segment lost 7 bases, leaving 8 bases of the junction unmatched. The sample comprised PBMCs. The clonotype originates from a middle-aged man in good health and CMV-seronegative. This chain uses TRBV7-6 with TRBJ2-7, with 8 bases fitting TRBD1. CDR3 region: CASIGQGTGEQYF. As DNA, the CDR3 is TGTGCCAGCATAGGACAGGGAACTGGCGAGCAGTACTTC.